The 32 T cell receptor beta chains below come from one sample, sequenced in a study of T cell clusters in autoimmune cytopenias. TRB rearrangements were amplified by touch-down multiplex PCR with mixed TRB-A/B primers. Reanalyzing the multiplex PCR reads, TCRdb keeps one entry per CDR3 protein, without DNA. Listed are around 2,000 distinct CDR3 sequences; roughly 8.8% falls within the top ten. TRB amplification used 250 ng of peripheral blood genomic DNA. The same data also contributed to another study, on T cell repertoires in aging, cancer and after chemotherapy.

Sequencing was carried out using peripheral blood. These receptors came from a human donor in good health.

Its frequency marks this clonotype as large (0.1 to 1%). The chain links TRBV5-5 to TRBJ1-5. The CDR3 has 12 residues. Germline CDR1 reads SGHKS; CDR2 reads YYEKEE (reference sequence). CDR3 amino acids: CASSENNQPQHF.

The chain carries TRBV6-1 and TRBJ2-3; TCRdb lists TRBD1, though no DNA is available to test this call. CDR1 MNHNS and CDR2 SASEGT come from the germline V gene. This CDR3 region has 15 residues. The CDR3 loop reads CASSGQGGSTDTQYF.

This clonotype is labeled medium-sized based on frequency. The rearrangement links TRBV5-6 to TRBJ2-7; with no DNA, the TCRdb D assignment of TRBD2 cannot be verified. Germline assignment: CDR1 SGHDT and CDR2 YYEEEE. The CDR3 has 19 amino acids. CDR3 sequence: CASSLARGLAGGFSYEQYF.

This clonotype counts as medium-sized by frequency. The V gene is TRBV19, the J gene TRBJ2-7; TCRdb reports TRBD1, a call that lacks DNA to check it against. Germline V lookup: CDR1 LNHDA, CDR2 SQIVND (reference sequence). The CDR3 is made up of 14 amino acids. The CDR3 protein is CASSIKTGDYEQYF. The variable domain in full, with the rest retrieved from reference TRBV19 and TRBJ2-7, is DGGITQSPKYLFRKEGQNVTLSCEQNLNHDAMYWYRQDPGQGLRLIYYSQIVNDFQKGDIAEGYSVSREKKESFPLTVTSAQKNPTAFYLCASSIKTGDYEQYFGPGTRLTVT.

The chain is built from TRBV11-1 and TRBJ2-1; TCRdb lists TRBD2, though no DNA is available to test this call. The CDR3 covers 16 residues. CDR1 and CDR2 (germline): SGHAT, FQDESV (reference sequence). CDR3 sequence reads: CASTGLIPPCYNEQFF.

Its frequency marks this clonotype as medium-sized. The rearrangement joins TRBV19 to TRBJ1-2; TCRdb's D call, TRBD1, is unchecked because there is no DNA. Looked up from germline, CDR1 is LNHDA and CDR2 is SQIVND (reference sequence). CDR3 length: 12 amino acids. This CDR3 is CASSTFTGSYTF. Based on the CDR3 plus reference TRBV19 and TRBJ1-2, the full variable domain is DGGITQSPKYLFRKEGQNVTLSCEQNLNHDAMYWYRQDPGQGLRLIYYSQIVNDFQKGDIAEGYSVSREKKESFPLTVTSAQKNPTAFYLCASSTFTGSYTFGSGTRLTVV.

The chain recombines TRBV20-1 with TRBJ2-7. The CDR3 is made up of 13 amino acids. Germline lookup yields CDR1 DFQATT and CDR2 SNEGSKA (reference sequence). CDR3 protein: CSASSDLGYEQYF.

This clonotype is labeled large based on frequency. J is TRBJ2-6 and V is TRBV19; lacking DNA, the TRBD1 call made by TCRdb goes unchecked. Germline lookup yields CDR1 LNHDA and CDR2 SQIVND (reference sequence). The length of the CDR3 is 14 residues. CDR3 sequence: CASRGQAGANVLTF.

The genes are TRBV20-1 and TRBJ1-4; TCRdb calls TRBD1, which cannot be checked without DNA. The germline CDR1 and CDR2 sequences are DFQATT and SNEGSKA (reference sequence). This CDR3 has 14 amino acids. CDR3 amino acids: CSASPGGTGEKLFF.

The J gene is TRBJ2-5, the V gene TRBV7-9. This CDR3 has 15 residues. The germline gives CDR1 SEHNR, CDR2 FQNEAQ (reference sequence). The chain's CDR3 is CASSLEISLQETQYF.

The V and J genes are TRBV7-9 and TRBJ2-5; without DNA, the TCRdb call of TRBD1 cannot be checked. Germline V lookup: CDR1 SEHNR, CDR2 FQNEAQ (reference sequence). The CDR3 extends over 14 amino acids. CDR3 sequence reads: CASSSPLGGETQYF.

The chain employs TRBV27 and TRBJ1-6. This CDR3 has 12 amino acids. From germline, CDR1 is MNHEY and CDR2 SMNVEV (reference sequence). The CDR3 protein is CASSLQGLPLHF.

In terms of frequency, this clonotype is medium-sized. The CDR3 here is CASSEFRANYGYTF. The chain recombines TRBV6-1 with TRBJ1-2. Germline values: CDR1 MNHNS, CDR2 SASEGT. The CDR3 covers 14 residues.

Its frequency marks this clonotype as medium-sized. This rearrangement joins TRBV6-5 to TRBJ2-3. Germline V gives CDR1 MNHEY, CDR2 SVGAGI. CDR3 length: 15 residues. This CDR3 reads CASSYTGTYTDTQYF.

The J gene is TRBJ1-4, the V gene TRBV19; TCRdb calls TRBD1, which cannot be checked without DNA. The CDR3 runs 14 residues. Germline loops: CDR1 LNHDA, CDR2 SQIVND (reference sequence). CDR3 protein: CASSGQGPNEKLFF.

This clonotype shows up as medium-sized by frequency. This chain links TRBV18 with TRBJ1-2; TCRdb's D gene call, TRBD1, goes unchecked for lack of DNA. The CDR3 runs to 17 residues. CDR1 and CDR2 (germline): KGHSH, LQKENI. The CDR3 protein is CASSPNPLLGQGAGYTF.

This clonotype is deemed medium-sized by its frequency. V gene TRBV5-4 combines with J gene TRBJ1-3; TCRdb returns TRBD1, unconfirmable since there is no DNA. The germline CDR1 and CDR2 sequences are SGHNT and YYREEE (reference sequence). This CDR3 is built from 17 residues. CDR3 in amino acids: CASSLGGGWSNGNTIYF.

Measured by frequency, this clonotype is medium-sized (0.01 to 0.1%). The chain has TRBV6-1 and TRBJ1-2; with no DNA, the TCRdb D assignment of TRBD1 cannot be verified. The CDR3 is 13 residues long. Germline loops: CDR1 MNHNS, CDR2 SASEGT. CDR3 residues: CASTMDGARGYTF.

The CDR3 loop reads CASSFGDSYQPQHF. The chain has TRBV12-3 or TRBV12-4 and TRBJ1-5; TCRdb calls TRBD1, which cannot be checked without DNA. The CDR3 has 14 amino acids.

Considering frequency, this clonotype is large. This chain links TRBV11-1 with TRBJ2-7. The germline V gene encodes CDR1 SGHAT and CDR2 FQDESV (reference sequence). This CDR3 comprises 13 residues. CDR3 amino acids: CASSSPLVYEQYF.

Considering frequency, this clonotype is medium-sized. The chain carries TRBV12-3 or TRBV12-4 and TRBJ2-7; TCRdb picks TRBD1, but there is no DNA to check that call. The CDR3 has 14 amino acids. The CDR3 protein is CASRPGHSSYEQYF.

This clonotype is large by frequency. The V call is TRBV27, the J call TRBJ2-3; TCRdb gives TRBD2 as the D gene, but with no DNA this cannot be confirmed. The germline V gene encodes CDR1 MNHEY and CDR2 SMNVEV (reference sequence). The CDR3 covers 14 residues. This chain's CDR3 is CASSTYGLLDTQYF.

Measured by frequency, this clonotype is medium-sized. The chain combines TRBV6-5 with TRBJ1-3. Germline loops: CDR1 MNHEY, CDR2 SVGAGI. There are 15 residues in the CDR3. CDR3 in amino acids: CASSHDRSSGNTIYF.

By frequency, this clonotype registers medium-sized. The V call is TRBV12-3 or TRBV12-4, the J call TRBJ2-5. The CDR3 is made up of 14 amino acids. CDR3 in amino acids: CASRPLDNLETQYF.

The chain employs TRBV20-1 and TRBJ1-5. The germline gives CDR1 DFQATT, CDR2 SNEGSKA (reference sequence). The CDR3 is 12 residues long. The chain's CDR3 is CSAIGGDQPQHF.

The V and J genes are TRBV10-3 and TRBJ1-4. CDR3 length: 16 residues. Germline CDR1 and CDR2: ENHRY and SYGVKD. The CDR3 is CAISTAHTATNEKLFF.

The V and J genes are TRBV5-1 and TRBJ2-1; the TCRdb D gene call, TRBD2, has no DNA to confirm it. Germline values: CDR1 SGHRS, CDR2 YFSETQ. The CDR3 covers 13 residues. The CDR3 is CASNRGEGDEQFF.

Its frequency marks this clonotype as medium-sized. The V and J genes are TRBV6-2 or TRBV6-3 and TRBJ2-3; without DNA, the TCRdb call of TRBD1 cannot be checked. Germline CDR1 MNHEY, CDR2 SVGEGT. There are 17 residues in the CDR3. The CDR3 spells CASSYGGPGLAGDTQYF.

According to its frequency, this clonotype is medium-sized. CDR3 residues: CASRTGDSGNTIYF. The J gene is TRBJ1-3, the V gene TRBV6-1; TCRdb selects TRBD1, and the lack of DNA leaves this call unchecked. Germline lookup yields CDR1 MNHNS and CDR2 SASEGT. The CDR3 loop spans 14 amino acids.

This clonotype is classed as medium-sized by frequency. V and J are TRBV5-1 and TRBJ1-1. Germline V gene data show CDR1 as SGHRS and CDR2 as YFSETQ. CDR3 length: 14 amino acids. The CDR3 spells CASSLGDMNTEAFF.

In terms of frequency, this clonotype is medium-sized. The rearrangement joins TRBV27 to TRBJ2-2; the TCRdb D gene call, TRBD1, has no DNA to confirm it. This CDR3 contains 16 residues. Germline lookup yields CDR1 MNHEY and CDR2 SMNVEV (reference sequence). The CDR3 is CASSRAGTGATRELFF.

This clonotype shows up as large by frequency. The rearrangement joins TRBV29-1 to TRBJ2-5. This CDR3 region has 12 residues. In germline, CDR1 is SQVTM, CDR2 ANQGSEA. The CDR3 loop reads CSAMPQSETQYF. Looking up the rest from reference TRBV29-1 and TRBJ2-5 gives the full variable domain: SAVISQKPSRDICQRGTSLTIQCQVDSQVTMMFWYRQQPGQSLTLIATANQGSEATYESGFVIDKFPISRPNLTFSTLTVSNMSPEDSSIYLCSAMPQSETQYFGPGTRLLVL.